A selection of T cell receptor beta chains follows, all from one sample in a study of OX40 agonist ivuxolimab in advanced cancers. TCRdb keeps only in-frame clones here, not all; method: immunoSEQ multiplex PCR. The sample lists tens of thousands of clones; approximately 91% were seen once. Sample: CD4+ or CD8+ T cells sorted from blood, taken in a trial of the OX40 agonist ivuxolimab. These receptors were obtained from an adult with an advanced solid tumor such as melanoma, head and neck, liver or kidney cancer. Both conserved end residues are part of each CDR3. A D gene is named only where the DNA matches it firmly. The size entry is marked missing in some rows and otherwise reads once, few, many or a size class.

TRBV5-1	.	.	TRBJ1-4	TGCGCCAGCAGCCTAGAGAAAAAGGCAACTAATGAAAAACTGTTTTTT	CASSLEKKATNEKLFF
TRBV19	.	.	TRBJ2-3	TGTGCCAGTAGTAGCGACAGTCCAGATACGCAGTATTTT	CASSSDSPDTQYF
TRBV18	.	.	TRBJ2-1	TGTGCCAGCTCACCATCTGGACAGCAGTTCTTC	CASSPSGQQFF
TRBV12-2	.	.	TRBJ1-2	TGTGCAAGTCGCCCGCCGGCAGTGCACGGCTGCACCTTC	CASRPPAVHGCTF
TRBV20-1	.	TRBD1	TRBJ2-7	TGCAGTGTAACACAGGGGAACGAGCAGTACTTC	CSVTQGNEQYF
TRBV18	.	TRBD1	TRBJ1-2	TGTGCCAGCTCACCTGTCTCCAGGGGGCTAGGCTATGGCTACACCTTC	CASSPVSRGLGYGYTF
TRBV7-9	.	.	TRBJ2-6	TGTGCCAGCAGCTTTGTGGGCGGCTCTGGGGCCAACGTCCTGACTTTC	CASSFVGGSGANVLTF
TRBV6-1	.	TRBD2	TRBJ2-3	TGTGCCAGCAGGGGCGGACTAGCGGGGGGGGATACGCAGTATTTT	CASRGGLAGGDTQYF
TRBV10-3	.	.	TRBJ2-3	TGTGCCATCAGTGATAGGTCGCTAGAGAATACAGATACGCAGTATTTT	CAISDRSLENTDTQYF
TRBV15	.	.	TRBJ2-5	TGTGCCACCGGGCGGGGCGGGGAGACCCAGTACTTC	CATGRGGETQYF
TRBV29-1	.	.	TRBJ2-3	TGCAGCGTTGTGTATCCCTTCACAGATACGCAGTATTTT	CSVVYPFTDTQYF
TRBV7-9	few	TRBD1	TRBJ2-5	TGTGCCAGCCTAGAGACGACAGGGCGCGAGACCCAGTACTTC	CASLETTGRETQYF
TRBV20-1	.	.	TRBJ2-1	TGCAGTGTGCCAGGGACTTATGAGCAGTTCTTC	CSVPGTYEQFF
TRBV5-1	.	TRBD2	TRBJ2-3	TGCGCCAGCAGCTTGGTCGGAACTAGCGGGGCCCTCACAGATACGCAGTATTTT	CASSLVGTSGALTDTQYF
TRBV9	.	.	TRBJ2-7	TGTGCCAGCAGCGTTGGTATGGGCAGGGCAAACCCCTACGAGCAGTACTTC	CASSVGMGRANPYEQYF
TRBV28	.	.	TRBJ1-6	TGTGCCAGCGTACTCCGGGGCCTAAATTCACCCCTCCACTTT	CASVLRGLNSPLHF
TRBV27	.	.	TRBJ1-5	TGTGCCAGCAGTGGGGTGGGGGCGGGTGGCAATCAGCCCCAGCATTTT	CASSGVGAGGNQPQHF
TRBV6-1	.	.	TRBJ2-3	TGTGCCAGCAGAGAAGGGGGTATCGCGCAGTATTTT	CASREGGIAQYF
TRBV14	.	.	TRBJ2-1	TGTGCCAGCAGCTCTCTACTCCCTCCCTACAATGAGCAGTTCTTC	CASSSLLPPYNEQFF
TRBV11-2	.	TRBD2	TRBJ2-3	TGTGCCAGCAGCTTATCGGCTAGCGGGAGGCTCGATACGCAGTATTTT	CASSLSASGRLDTQYF
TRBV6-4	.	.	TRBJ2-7	TGTGCCAGCAGTGAACGGACGGAGATTTACGAGCAGTACTTC	CASSERTEIYEQYF
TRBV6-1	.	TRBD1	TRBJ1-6	TGTGCCAGCAGTGGCGGACAGGGAGAAACTTGGGTTTCACCCCTCCACTTT	CASSGGQGETWVSPLHF
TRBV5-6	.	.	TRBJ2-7	TGTGCCAGCAGCTCCAGCTCCTACGAGCAGTACTTC	CASSSSSYEQYF
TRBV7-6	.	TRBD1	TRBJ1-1	TGTGCCAGCAGCTCCGGACAGGGTGAAGCTTTCTTT	CASSSGQGEAFF
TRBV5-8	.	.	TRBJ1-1	TGTGCCAGCAGCTTGATTATGCCTGAAGCTTTCTTT	CASSLIMPEAFF
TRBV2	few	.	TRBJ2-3	TGTGCCAGCAGCCTAGGGGCAAGCACAGATACGCAGTATTTT	CASSLGASTDTQYF
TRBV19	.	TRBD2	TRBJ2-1	TGTGCCAGTAAACGAAACAGCGGGGTAAATTACAATGAGCAGTTCTTC	CASKRNSGVNYNEQFF
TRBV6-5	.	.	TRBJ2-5	TGTGCCAGCAGTACTGGCTTAGAGACCCAGTACTTC	CASSTGLETQYF